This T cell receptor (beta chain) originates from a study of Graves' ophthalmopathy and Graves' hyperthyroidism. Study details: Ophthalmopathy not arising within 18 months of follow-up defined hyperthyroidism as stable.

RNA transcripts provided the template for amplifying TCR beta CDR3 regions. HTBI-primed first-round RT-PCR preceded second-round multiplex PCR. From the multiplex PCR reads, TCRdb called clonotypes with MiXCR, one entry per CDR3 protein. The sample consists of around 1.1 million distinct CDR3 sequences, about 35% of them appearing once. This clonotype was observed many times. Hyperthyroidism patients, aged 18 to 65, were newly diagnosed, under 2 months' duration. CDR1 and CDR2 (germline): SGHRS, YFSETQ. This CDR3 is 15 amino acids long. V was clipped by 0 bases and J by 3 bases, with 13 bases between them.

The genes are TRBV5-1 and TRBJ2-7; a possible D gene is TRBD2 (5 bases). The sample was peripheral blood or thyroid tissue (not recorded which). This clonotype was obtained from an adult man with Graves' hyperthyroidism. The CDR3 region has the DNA TGCGCCAGCAGCTTGGCCGGGGTTGGGGACTACGAGCAGTACTTC. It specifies CASSLAGVGDYEQYF.